This TCR beta chain came from a study of blood T cells in healthy people across ages. Germline V gene sequence: CDR1 LGHDT, CDR2 YNNKEL (reference sequence). CDR3 length equals 14 residues. With V trimmed by 3 bases and J by 4 bases, 4 bases remained unmatched. Then a second PCR, running roughly 7 to 12 cycles, was carried out with a sample-barcoded 5' primer and a J-beta primer mix. MiXCR, run by TCRdb on the 5' RACE reads, gives a single entry per CDR3 protein. The sample holds 1.5 million or so distinct CDR3 sequences, 35% to 45% seen once. The rearrangement uses TRBV3-1 and TRBJ2-3; TRBD2 matches 7 bases. The receptor was isolated from a woman aged 18-29 years in good health. Sequences were obtained from blood. CDR3 DNA sequence: TGTGCCAGCAGCCAGGCGGGAGTTGCAGATACGCAGTATTTT. Translating gives CASSQAGVADTQYF.